This T cell receptor beta chain derives from a study of radiation and T cells in renal cell carcinoma. Study details: Nephrectomy followed 15 Gy stereotactic body radiation by 4 weeks.

V dropped 5 bases and J dropped 5; count of bases not matched to a gene: 14. Germline-derived CDR1 and CDR2 are MDHEN and SYDVKM. This CDR3 is 16 amino acids long. Clones were sequenced by immunoSEQ multiplex PCR, and TCRdb holds only the in-frame ones, with some missing. Of 120,000 or so clones in the sample, approximately 85% were seen once. Comment on this clone: What it binds is unknown.

Time point given: blood 2 weeks post-SBRT. Treatment reported: 15 Gy SBRT to primary tumor, nephrectomy 4 weeks later. Serial blood draws occurred at baseline and 2 and 4 weeks post-SBRT. Clear cell pathology was present in this patient's renal cell carcinoma. Notes on the study in general: Top tumor clonotypes rose in blood 2 weeks post-radiation, then contracted.

This receptor was obtained from a man in his fifties with renal cell carcinoma. This chain joins TRBV28 and TRBJ2-7; 8 nucleotides agree with TRBD2. Sequencing was performed on blood, taken from a patient whose treatment included radiotherapy and nephrectomy. In DNA form, the CDR3 reads TGTGCCAGCAGTCCATCCTCAGCGGGGGCGCCCCACGAGCAGTACTTC. It translates to CASSPSSAGAPHEQYF.